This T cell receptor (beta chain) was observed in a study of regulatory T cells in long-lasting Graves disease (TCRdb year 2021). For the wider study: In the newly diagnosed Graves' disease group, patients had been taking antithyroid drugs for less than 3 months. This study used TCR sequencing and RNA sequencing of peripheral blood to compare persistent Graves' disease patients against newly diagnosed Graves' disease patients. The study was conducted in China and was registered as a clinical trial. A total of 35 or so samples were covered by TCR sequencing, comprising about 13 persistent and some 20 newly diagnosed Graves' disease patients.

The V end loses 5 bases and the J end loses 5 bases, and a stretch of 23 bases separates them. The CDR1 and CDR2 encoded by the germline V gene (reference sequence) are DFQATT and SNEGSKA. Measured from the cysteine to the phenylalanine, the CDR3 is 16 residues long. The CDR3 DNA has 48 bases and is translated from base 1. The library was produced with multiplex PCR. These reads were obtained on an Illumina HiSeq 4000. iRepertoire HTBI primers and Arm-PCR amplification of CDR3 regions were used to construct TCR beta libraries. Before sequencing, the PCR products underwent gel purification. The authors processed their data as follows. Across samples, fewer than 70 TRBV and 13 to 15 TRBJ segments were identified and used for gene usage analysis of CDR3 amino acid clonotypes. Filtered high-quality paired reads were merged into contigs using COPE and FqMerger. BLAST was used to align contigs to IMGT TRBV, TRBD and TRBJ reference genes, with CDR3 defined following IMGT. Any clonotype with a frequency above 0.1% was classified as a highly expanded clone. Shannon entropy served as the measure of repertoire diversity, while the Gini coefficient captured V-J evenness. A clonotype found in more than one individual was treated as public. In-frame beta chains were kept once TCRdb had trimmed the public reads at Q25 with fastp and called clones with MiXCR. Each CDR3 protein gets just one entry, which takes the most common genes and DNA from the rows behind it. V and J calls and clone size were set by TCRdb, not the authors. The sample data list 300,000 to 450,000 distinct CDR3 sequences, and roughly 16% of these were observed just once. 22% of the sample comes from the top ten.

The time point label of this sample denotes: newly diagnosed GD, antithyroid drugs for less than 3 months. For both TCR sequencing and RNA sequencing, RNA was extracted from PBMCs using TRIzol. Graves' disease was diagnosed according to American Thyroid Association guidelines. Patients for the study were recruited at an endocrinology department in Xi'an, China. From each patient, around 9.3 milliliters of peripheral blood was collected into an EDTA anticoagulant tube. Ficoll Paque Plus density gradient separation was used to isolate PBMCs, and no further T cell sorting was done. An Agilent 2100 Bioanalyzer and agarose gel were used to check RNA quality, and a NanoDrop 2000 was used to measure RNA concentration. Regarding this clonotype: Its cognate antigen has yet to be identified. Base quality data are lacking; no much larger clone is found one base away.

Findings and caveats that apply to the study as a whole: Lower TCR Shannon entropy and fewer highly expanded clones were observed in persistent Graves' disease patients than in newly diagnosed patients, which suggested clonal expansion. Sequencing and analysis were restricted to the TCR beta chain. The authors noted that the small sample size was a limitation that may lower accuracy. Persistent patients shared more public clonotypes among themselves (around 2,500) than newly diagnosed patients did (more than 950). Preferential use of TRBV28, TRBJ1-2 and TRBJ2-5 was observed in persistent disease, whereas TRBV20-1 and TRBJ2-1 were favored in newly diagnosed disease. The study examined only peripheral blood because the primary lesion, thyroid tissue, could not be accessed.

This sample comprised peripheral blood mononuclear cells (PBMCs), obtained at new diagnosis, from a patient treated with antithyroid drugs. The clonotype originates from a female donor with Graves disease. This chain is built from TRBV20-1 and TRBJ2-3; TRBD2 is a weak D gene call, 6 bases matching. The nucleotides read TGCAGTGCTGGCGGATCGGGTAGCGGATACATAGATACGCAGTATTTT. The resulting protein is CSAGGSGSGYIDTQYF.